The entry that follows covers one T cell receptor (beta chain) sequence. The data derive from a study of blood T cell repertoires in COVID-19. Turning to the study itself: The United States, Italy and Spain supplied acute and convalescent COVID-19 samples. Nucleic acid was either cDNA or gDNA, and it came from T cells, B-cell-depleted T cells, or PBMCs.

Authors' analysis steps: Amplifying reference gene primers gave estimates of nucleated cell counts. Sequencing used immunoSEQ multiplex PCR; TCRdb keeps in-frame clones, though not all of them. V and J calls and clone size follow that table, whereas D and trimming were derived from the DNA. The top ten hold 4.5% to 5.5% of the sample, which has tens of thousands of clones, 70% to 90% seen once. V was shortened by 3 bases and J by 6 bases, with 12 bases between the two germline ends. Germline V CDR1 and CDR2: SGHAT, FQNNGV. The CDR3 has 14 residues. The TCR sequence derives from a woman older than 75 with active COVID-19. Sequenced sample: peripheral blood. This chain links TRBV11-2 with TRBJ2-1; D gene uncertain. The CDR3 is CASSFQSVVNEQFF. The CDR3 region has the DNA TGTGCCAGCAGCTTTCAGTCTGTGGTCAATGAGCAGTTCTTC. Drawing the rest from reference TRBV11-2 and TRBJ2-1, the complete variable domain is EAGVAQSPRYKIIEKRQSVAFWCNPISGHATLYWYQQILGQGPKLLIQFQNNGVVDDSQLPKDRFSAERLKGVDSTLKIQPAKLEDSAVYLCASSFQSVVNEQFFGPGTRLTVL.